The 2 T cell receptor beta chains in this list originate from one sample, sequenced in a study of T cells after yellow fever vaccination. TCRdb itself ran the 5' RACE reads through MiXCR, one entry per CDR3 protein. The sample includes about 130,000 distinct CDR3 sequences, approximately 9% of them seen just once. The source was CD8+ T cells sorted from PBMCs, collected on the day of the yellow fever booster vaccination. The receptor set was obtained from a man aged 18 to 29 who received the YFV17D yellow fever vaccine.

The V call is TRBV6-2 or TRBV6-3, the J call TRBJ2-7; D is perhaps TRBD1 or TRBD2 (5 bases each). Germline loops: CDR1 MNHEY, CDR2 SVGEGT. The CDR3 runs 16 residues. V dropped 2 bases and J dropped 7 bases, with 21 bases sitting between them. CDR3 in DNA: TGTGCCAGCAGTTACCTCCATACCGGGACGAGGCCGGAGCAGTACTTC. Amino acids: CASSYLHTGTRPEQYF.

In nucleotides, the CDR3 is TGTGCCAGCAGTTTAGCGTCCGGGGACTACGAGCAGTACTTC. Translated, it gives CASSLASGDYEQYF. J is TRBJ2-7 and V is TRBV12-3 or TRBV12-4; D might be TRBD2 (5 bases). V dropped 0 bases and J dropped 3 bases, with 9 bases sitting between them. This CDR3 spans 14 amino acids.